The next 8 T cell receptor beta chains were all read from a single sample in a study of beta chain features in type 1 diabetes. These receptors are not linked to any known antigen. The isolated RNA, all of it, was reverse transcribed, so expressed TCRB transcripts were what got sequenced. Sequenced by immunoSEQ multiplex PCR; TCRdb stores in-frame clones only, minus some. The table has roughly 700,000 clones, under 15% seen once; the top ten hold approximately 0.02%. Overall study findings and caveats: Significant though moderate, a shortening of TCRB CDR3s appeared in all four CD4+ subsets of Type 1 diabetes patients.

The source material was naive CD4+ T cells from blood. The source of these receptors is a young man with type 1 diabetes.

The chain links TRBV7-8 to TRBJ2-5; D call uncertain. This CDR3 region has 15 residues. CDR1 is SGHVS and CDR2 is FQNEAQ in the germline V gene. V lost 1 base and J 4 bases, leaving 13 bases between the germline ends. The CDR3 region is CASSLEWVRPETQYF. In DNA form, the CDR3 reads TGTGCCAGCAGCTTAGAATGGGTTAGACCAGAGACCCAGTACTTC.

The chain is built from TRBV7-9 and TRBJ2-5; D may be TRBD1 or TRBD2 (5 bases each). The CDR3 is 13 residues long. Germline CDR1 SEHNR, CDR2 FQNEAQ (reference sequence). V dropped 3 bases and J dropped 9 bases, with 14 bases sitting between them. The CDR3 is CASSFRDLGAQYF. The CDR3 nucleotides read TGTGCCAGCAGCTTCAGGGATTTGGGGGCCCAGTACTTC.

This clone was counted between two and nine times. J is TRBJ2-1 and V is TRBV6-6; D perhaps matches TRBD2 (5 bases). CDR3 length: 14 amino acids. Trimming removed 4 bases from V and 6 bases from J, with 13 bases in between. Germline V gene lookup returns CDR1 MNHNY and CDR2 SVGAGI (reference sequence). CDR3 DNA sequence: TGTGCCAGCAGTTCCGGGATTGGCGCCAATGAGCAGTTCTTC. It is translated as CASSSGIGANEQFF.

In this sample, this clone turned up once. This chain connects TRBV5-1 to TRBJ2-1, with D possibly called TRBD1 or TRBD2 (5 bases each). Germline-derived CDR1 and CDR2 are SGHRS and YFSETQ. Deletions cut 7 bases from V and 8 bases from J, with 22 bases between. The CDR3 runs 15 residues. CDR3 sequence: CASCLSARDGYEQFF. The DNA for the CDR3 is TGCGCCAGCTGCCTCTCCGCGAGGGACGGGTATGAGCAGTTCTTC.

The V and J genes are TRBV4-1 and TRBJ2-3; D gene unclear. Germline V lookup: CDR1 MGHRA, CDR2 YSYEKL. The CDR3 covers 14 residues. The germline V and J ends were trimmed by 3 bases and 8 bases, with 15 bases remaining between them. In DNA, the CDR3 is TGCGCCAGCAGCCACCTCCGGGCCGCGTCTACGCAGTATTTT. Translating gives CASSHLRAASTQYF.

The CDR3 bases are TGTGCCAGCAGCGTAGCTTCAGGACTCTCCTACAATGAGCAGTTCTTC. This gives the protein CASSVASGLSYNEQFF. V and J are TRBV9 and TRBJ2-1, with a tentative D call TRBD2 (5 bases). Germline lookup yields CDR1 SGDLS and CDR2 YYNGEE. Trimming shortened V by 0 bases and J by 0 bases, and 10 bases separated the two germline ends. This CDR3 has 16 residues.

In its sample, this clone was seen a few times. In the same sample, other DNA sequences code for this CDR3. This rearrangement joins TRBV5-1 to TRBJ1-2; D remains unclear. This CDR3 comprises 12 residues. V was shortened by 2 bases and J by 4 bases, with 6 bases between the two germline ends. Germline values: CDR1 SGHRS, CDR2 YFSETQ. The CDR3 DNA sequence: TGCGCCAGCAGCTTAAGCGGCTATGGCTACACCTTC. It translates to CASSLSGYGYTF.

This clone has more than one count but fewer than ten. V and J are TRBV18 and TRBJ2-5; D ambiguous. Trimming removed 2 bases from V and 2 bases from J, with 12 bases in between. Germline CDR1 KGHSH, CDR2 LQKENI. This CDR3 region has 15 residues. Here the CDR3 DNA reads TGTGCCAGCTCACCATCTGCTCCAGGTCAAGAGACCCAGTACTTC. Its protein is CASSPSAPGQETQYF.